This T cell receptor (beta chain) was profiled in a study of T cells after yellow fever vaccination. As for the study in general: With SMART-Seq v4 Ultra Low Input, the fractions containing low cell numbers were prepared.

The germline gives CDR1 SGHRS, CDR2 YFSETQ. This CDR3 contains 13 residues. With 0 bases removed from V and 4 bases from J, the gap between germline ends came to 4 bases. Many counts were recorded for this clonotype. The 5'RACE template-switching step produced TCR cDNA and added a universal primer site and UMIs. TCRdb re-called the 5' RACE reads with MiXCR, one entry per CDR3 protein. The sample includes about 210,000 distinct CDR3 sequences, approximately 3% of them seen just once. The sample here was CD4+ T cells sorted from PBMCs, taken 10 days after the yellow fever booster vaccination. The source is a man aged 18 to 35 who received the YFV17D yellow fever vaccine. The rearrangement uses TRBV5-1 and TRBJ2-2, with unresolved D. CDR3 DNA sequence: TGCGCCAGCAGCTTGGAGGCCACCGGGGAGCTGTTTTTT. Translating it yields CASSLEATGELFF.